These 8 T cell receptor beta chains were sequenced from one sample in a study of blood T cell repertoires in COVID-19. Assay used: immunoSEQ multiplex PCR; TCRdb lists only in-frame clones, some missing. Of 120,000 to 150,000 clones in the sample, around 86% were seen once. The sample comprised peripheral blood. The receptors derive from a man in his fifties who had recovered from COVID-19.

The CDR3 nucleotides are TGTGCCAGCGAAAGACCGGGTAGCTATGGCTACACCTTC. Translated: CASERPGSYGYTF. This rearrangement joins TRBV6-5 to TRBJ1-2, with unresolved D. Germline values: CDR1 MNHEY, CDR2 SVGAGI. V lost 8 bases and J 4 bases, leaving 14 bases between the germline ends. CDR3 length: 13 residues.

The gene calls are TRBV30 and TRBJ1-6; D gene ambiguous. This CDR3 is built from 16 residues. Deletions cut 1 base from V and 9 bases from J, with 19 bases between. The germline CDR1 and CDR2 sequences are GTSNPN and SVGIG (reference sequence). This CDR3 is CAWSGLAGEGISPLHF. In DNA, the CDR3 is TGTGCCTGGAGTGGGTTAGCAGGCGAGGGTATTTCACCCCTCCACTTT.

The chain is built from TRBV6-1 and TRBJ1-2; D possibly corresponds to TRBD1 (6 bases). The germline gives CDR1 MNHNS, CDR2 SASEGT. Between the trimmed V and J ends, which lost 1 base and 8 bases, there was a span of 11 bases. The CDR3 contains 13 residues. The CDR3 loop is CASSEDRVIGYTF. The CDR3 region has the DNA TGTGCCAGCAGTGAAGACAGGGTGATCGGCTACACCTTC.

V usage is TRBV9 and J usage is TRBJ2-1, with 8 bases matching TRBD2. J gave up 7 bases and V 6 bases, and 21 bases lay outside the gene matches. The germline CDR1 and CDR2 sequences are SGDLS and YYNGEE. The CDR3 totals 18 residues. The CDR3 protein is CASNNPYARGGPMNEQFF. CDR3 in DNA: TGTGCCAGCAACAACCCGTACGCCCGGGGGGGGCCGATGAATGAGCAGTTCTTC.

The CDR3 DNA reads as TGTGCCAGCAGCTTGGGGGGACAGGGTGGATACGAGCAGTACTTC. Translating it yields CASSLGGQGGYEQYF. The chain employs TRBV5-5 and TRBJ2-7; the match to TRBD1 covers 9 bases. J was trimmed by 4 bases and V by 0 bases; bases with no gene match: 5. The CDR3 consists of 15 residues. In germline, CDR1 is SGHKS, CDR2 YYEKEE (reference sequence).

V is TRBV27 and J is TRBJ2-7, with no clear D. Germline V gene lookup returns CDR1 MNHEY and CDR2 SMNVEV (reference sequence). The germline V and J ends were trimmed by 6 bases and 0 bases, with 12 bases remaining between them. There are 14 residues in the CDR3. In DNA, the CDR3 is TGTGCCAGCAGCACGACAACCAACTCCTACGAGCAGTACTTC. Encoded protein: CASSTTTNSYEQYF.

V gene TRBV7-6 combines with J gene TRBJ2-5, with D maybe TRBD1 (6 bases). Germline V gives CDR1 SGHVS, CDR2 FNYEAQ. Trimming pared 1 base from V and 2 bases from J, leaving 11 bases between. The CDR3 spans 15 residues. The CDR3 DNA reads TGTGCCAGCAGCTTAGGTCCAGGACAGCAAGAGACCCAGTACTTC. It specifies CASSLGPGQQETQYF.

CDR3 residues: CASSLVSDMNTEAFF. CDR3 coding DNA: TGTGCCAGCAGCTTAGTCTCAGACATGAACACTGAAGCTTTCTTT. The rearrangement joins TRBV7-2 to TRBJ1-1; D remains unclear. CDR3 length: 15 amino acids. Trimming removed 1 base from V and 0 bases from J, with 9 bases in between. Germline loops: CDR1 SGHTA, CDR2 FQGNSA.